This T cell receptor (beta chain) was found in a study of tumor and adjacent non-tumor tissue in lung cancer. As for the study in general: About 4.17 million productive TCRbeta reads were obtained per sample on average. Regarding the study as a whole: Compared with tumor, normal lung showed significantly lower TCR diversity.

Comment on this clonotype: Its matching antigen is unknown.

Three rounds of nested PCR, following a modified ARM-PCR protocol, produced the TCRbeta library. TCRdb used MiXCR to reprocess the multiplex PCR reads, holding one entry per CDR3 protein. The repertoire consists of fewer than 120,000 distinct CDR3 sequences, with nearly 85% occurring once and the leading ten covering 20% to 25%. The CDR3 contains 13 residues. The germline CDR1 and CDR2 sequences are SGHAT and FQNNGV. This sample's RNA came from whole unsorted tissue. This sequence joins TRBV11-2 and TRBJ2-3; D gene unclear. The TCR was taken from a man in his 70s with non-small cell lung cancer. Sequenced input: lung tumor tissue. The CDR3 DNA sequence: TGTGTTACGTCCGGTCGGAGCACAGATACGCAGTATTTT. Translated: CVTSGRSTDTQYF.